Listed below are T cell receptor beta chains from one sample, sequenced in a study of T cells after yellow fever vaccination. TCRdb re-called the 5' RACE reads with MiXCR, one entry per CDR3 protein. Here the sample spans around 300,000 distinct CDR3 sequences, 10% to 15% being singletons. The sample was CD4+ T cells sorted from PBMCs, taken 45 days after the yellow fever booster vaccination. The receptors derive from a man aged 30 to 45 who received the YFV17D yellow fever vaccine. Both conserved end residues are part of each CDR3. The D gene is left open where the match is weak. Not every row has a clone size; where given, it reads once, few, many or a size class.

TRBV5-1	TRBJ2-7	-	TRBD1	TGCGCCAGCAGCACGGCGCGACAGGGTTCATCCGAGCAGTACTTC	CASSTARQGSSEQYF
TRBV6-1	TRBJ1-3	-	TRBD1	TGTGCCAGCAGGCTGACAGGGAAAGGAAACACCATATATTTT	CASRLTGKGNTIYF
TRBV5-1	TRBJ2-1	few	-	TGCGCCAGCAGCTTGTTGGGGACGGGCAATGAGCAGTTCTTC	CASSLLGTGNEQFF
TRBV3-1	TRBJ2-1	-	-	TGTGCCAGCAGCCAAGGATTGCAGTCTTACAATGAGCAGTTCTTC	CASSQGLQSYNEQFF
TRBV4-3	TRBJ2-7	many	TRBD1	TGCGCCAGCAGCCTAGATACGGGACAGGGGGCTGACGAGCAGTACTTC	CASSLDTGQGADEQYF
TRBV18	TRBJ2-5	-	TRBD2	TGTGCCAGCTCACCGGGGACTAGCGGTGAAGAGACCCAGTACTTC	CASSPGTSGEETQYF
TRBV5-1	TRBJ2-3	few	-	TGCGCCAGCACCACCAGCACAGATACGCAGTATTTT	CASTTSTDTQYF
TRBV5-1	TRBJ2-5	-	-	TGCGCCAGCGGTTATGCAGGGGTCCGGGAGACCCAGTACTTC	CASGYAGVRETQYF
TRBV7-6	TRBJ2-3	few	-	TGTGCCAGCAGCTTCTTCACAGATACGCAGTATTTT	CASSFFTDTQYF
TRBV7-2	TRBJ2-4	few	-	TGTGCCAGCAGCTCTAGGGGAAAACATTCACAGTACTTC	CASSSRGKHSQYF
TRBV6-2/TRBV6-3	TRBJ2-2	-	-	TGTGCCAGCAGTCCCCCCCTGGGGACCAGAGGGGAGCTGTTTTTT	CASSPPLGTRGELFF
TRBV29-1	TRBJ1-2	-	-	TGCAGCGTTGGACGTAAGGGTTCAGGGGATGGCTACACCTTC	CSVGRKGSGDGYTF
TRBV7-2	TRBJ2-7	few	-	TGTGCCAGCAGCCCCGTAGCGAGTACCTACGAGCAGTACTTC	CASSPVASTYEQYF
TRBV28	TRBJ2-2	once	-	TGTGCCAGCAGTTCTACTAGCATCGGGGAGCTGTTTTTT	CASSSTSIGELFF
TRBV20-1	TRBJ2-1	few	-	TGCAGTGGGGGGTCATACAATGAGCAGTTCTTC	CSGGSYNEQFF
TRBV12-3/TRBV12-4	TRBJ2-5	few	-	TGTGCCAGCAGTTGGGGGACCTATACGGAGACCCAGTACTTC	CASSWGTYTETQYF
TRBV6-2/TRBV6-3	TRBJ2-3	-	TRBD2	TGTGCCAGCAGTACTCCGCGGACTAGCGAGGATACGCAGTATTTT	CASSTPRTSEDTQYF
TRBV14	TRBJ2-2	-	-	TGTGCCAGCAGCCAAGATCACCGAAACACCGGGGAGCTGTTTTTT	CASSQDHRNTGELFF
TRBV27	TRBJ2-7	few	-	TGTGCCAGCAGTTTATCACAGGGCCCCTACGAGCAGTACTTC	CASSLSQGPYEQYF
TRBV27	TRBJ1-5	-	-	TGTGCCAGCAGCGGTTATAACGGCTGTAGCAATCAGCCCCAGCATTTT	CASSGYNGCSNQPQHF
TRBV28	TRBJ2-1	few	-	TGTGCCAGCAGTCCGAACTTGGGGCAGTTCTTC	CASSPNLGQFF
TRBV28	TRBJ1-1	few	-	TGTGCCAGCAGTCGGCAGAGAGTGAACACTGAAGCTTTCTTT	CASSRQRVNTEAFF
TRBV6-4	TRBJ2-2	few	TRBD2	TGTGCCAGCAAGGGGACTAGCGGGACGAACACCGGGGAGCTGTTTTTT	CASKGTSGTNTGELFF
TRBV6-1	TRBJ1-2	few	TRBD1	TGTGCCAGCAGTGAACCGGGACAGGGGACTGGCTACACCTTC	CASSEPGQGTGYTF
TRBV20-1	TRBJ2-7	-	TRBD2	TGCAGTGCTAGTTTAAGAGCCCGGGAGGGCGAGCAGTACTTC	CSASLRAREGEQYF
TRBV10-3	TRBJ2-5	many	-	TGTGCCATCAGTGAGTTAACAGTGGAGGGGACCCAGTACTTC	CAISELTVEGTQYF
TRBV7-2	TRBJ2-3	-	TRBD2	TGTGCCAGCAGCACCACCGGACTAGCGAGAGCGCAGTATTTT	CASSTTGLARAQYF
TRBV6-5	TRBJ2-2	few	TRBD1	TGTGCCAGCAGTTACCAACAGAGGGGGCCCGGGGAGCTGTTTTTT	CASSYQQRGPGELFF
TRBV19	TRBJ2-1	-	-	TGTGCCAGTAGCACAACCGAGACTGGAGCTAGGAATGAGCAGTTCTTC	CASSTTETGARNEQFF
TRBV7-9	TRBJ2-5	-	-	TGTGCCAGCATCCCCCCTGGGCGTGAGACCCAGTACTTC	CASIPPGRETQYF
TRBV2	TRBJ2-3	-	-	TGTGCCAGCAGTGTATTTGGGACAGATACGCAGTATTTT	CASSVFGTDTQYF
TRBV11-2	TRBJ2-1	few	-	TGTGCCAGCAGTAAGTATAGCTCCTACAATGAGCAGTTCTTC	CASSKYSSYNEQFF
TRBV5-5	TRBJ2-3	many	-	TGTGCCAGCAGCTTGATGACAGATACGCAGTATTTT	CASSLMTDTQYF
TRBV7-9	TRBJ2-3	few	TRBD2	TGTGCCAGCAGGGGACTAGCGGGAAGCACAGATACGCAGTATTTT	CASRGLAGSTDTQYF
TRBV13	TRBJ1-4	many	-	TGTGCCAGCAGCTTAGGTGCAGGCCAAGGTGAAAAACTGTTTTTT	CASSLGAGQGEKLFF
TRBV6-5	TRBJ2-1	-	TRBD1	TGTGCCAGCAGTTACTCAGCGACAGGGGCCAATGAGCAGTTCTTC	CASSYSATGANEQFF
TRBV9	TRBJ2-1	few	TRBD2	TGTGCCAGCAGCGTAGCCCCGGGACTAGCGAGGAATGAGCAGTTCTTC	CASSVAPGLARNEQFF
TRBV29-1	TRBJ2-2	-	TRBD1	TGCAGCGGAAGACAGGGAAATACTAACACCGTGGAGCTGTTTTTT	CSGRQGNTNTVELFF
TRBV7-2	TRBJ2-1	few	-	TGTGCCAGCAGCTTAGTTGGCGGCCCCTCCTACAATGAGCAGTTCTTC	CASSLVGGPSYNEQFF
TRBV12-3/TRBV12-4	TRBJ2-5	few	TRBD1	TGTGCCAGCAGCACCGGGACAGTAGAGACCCAGTACTTC	CASSTGTVETQYF
TRBV7-2	TRBJ1-4	-	TRBD1	TGTGCCAGCGGGACAGGGGGTGCAACTAATGAAAAACTGTTTTTT	CASGTGGATNEKLFF
TRBV6-2/TRBV6-3	TRBJ2-1	-	TRBD2	TGTGCCAGCAGTACACGACTAGCGGGAGGCAATGAGCAGTTCTTC	CASSTRLAGGNEQFF
TRBV6-6	TRBJ1-1	few	-	TGTGCCAGCAGCCTACGTGAAGCTTTCTTT	CASSLREAFF
TRBV7-2	TRBJ2-3	few	-	TGTGCCAGCAGCTTAGTTGCGAGCACAGATACGCAGTATTTT	CASSLVASTDTQYF
TRBV7-3	TRBJ2-1	few	TRBD2	TGTGCCAGCAGCTTAACACTAGCGGACTACAATGAGCAGTTCTTC	CASSLTLADYNEQFF
TRBV5-1	TRBJ2-1	few	TRBD2	TGCGCCAGCAGCTTGGGACTAGCCCGCTCCTACAATGAGCAGTTCTTC	CASSLGLARSYNEQFF
TRBV19	TRBJ2-2	-	-	TGTGCCAGTAGACTTCAGGGGTCGGGTAGCGATACCGGGGAGCTGTTTTTT	CASRLQGSGSDTGELFF
TRBV10-3	TRBJ1-5	-	-	TGTGCCATCAAGGGGGACAATCAGCCCCAGCATTTT	CAIKGDNQPQHF
TRBV7-9	TRBJ2-1	-	TRBD1	TGTGCCAGCAGCGGGGGACAGGGGGCGAATGAGCAGTTCTTC	CASSGGQGANEQFF
TRBV7-2	TRBJ2-2	few	-	TGTGCCAGCACCCTATTTACCGGGGAGCTGTTTTTT	CASTLFTGELFF